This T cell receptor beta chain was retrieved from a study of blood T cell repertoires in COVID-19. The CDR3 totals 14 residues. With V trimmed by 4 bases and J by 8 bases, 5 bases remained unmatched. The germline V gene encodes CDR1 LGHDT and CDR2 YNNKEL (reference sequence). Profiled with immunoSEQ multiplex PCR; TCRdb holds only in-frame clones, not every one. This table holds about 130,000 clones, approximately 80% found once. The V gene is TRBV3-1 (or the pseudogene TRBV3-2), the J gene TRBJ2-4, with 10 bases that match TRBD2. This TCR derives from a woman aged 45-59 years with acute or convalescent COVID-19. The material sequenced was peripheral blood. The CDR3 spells CASSPGLAAHIQYF. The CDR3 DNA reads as TGTGCCAGCAGCCCCGGACTAGCGGCGCACATTCAGTACTTC.